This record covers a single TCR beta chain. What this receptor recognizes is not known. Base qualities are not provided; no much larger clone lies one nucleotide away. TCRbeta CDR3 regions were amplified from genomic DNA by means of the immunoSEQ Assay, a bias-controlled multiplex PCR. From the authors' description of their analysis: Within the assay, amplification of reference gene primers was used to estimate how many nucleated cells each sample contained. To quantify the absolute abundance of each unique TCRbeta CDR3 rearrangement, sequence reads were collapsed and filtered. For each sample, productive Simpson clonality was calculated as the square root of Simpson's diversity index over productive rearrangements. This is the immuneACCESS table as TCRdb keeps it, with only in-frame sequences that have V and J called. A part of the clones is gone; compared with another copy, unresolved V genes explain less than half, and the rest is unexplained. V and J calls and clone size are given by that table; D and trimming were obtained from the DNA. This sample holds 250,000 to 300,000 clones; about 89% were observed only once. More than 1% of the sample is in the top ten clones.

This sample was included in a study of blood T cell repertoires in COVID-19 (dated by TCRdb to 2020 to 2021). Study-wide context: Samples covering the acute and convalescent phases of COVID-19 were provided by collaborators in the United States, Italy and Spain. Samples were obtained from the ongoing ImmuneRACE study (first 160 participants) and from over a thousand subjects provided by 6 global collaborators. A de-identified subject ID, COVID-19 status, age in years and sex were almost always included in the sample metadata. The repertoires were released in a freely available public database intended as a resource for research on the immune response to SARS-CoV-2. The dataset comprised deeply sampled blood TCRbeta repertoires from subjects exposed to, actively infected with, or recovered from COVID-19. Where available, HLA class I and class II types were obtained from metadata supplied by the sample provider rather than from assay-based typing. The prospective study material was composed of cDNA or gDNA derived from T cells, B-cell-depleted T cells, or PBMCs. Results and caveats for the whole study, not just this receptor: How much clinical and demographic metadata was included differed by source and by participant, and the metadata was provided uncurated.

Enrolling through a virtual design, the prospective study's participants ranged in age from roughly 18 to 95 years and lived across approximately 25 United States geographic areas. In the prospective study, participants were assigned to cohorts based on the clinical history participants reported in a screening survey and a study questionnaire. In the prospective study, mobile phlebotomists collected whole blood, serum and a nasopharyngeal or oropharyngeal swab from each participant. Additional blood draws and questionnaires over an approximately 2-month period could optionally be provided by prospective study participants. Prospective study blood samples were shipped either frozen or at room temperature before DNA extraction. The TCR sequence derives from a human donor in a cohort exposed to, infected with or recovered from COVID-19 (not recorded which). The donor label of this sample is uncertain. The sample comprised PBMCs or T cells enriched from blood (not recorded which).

The CDR3 region: CASSKRAGGANTGELFF. The DNA sequence follows: TGTGCCAGTAGTAAGAGAGCAGGGGGCGCGAACACCGGGGAGCTGTTTTTT. The rearranged chain carries TRBV19 and TRBJ2-2, and 8 junction bases match TRBD1. Reading from cysteine to phenylalanine, the CDR3 counts 17 amino acids. The only DNA kept is the CDR3, 51 bases in frame from the first base. Based on the germline V gene (reference sequence), the CDR1 and CDR2 sequences are LNHDA and SQIVND. Trimming leaves V shorter by 4 bases and J shorter by 0 bases, with the junction holding 7 bases beyond the gene matches.